A selection of T cell receptor beta chains follows, all from one sample in a study of T cell responses to AZD1222 COVID-19 vaccine. Sequenced by immunoSEQ multiplex PCR; TCRdb stores in-frame clones only, minus some. This table has around 70,000 clones, about nine tenths appearing once. Sample: peripheral blood, taken on day 0 of AZD1222 vaccination. Receptors originate from an adult in good health. The CDR3 runs from the conserved cysteine through the conserved F or W. D genes are given only for firm matches. Some rows have no size entry. The others give once, few or many, or a class for an expanded clone.

V gene	D gene	J gene	clone size	CDR3 DNA	CDR3 protein
TRBV7-3	NA	TRBJ1-3	few	TGTGCCAGCAGCACGGACAATGGAAACACCATATATTTT	CASSTDNGNTIYF
TRBV19	NA	TRBJ1-1	NA	TGTGCCAGTAGTAGGGACCGTGACACTGAAGCTTTCTTT	CASSRDRDTEAFF
TRBV19	NA	TRBJ1-5	NA	TGTGCCAGTAACGATGTCCCGGGAGGGAATCAGCCCCAGCATTTT	CASNDVPGGNQPQHF
TRBV9	TRBD1	TRBJ1-1	NA	TGTGCCAGCAGCGCCCAGACAGGGGGATTGAACACTGAAGCTTTCTTT	CASSAQTGGLNTEAFF
TRBV2	NA	TRBJ1-5	NA	TGTGCCAGCAGTGAAGGGGGCCTTTATAGCAATCAGCCCCAGCATTTT	CASSEGGLYSNQPQHF
TRBV5-1	TRBD2	TRBJ2-6	NA	TGCGCCAGCAGCTTTAGCGGGACTATTAGCTCTGGGGCCAACGTCCTGACTTTC	CASSFSGTISSGANVLTF
TRBV3-1/TRBV3-2	NA	TRBJ2-1	once	TGTGCCAGCAGCCCCGGCCTACTACCCAATGAGCAGTTCTTC	CASSPGLLPNEQFF
TRBV11-3	TRBD1	TRBJ2-1	NA	TGTGCCAGCAGCTTCTCCGGGACAGAATACAATGAGCAGTTCTTC	CASSFSGTEYNEQFF
TRBV28	NA	TRBJ1-1	once	TGTGCCAGCAGTCGACCCTACAGGCCACCTGAAGCTTTCTTT	CASSRPYRPPEAFF
TRBV18	TRBD1	TRBJ2-2	NA	TGTGCCAGCTCAACCGGACAGGGGACGGCCGGGGAGCTGTTTTTT	CASSTGQGTAGELFF
TRBV6-5	TRBD2	TRBJ2-1	NA	TGTGCCAGCAGCAGACTAGCGGGAGTGGGCAATGAGCAGTTCTTC	CASSRLAGVGNEQFF
TRBV28	NA	TRBJ1-3	NA	TGTGCCAGCACCCGGGACCGCAAAAGCGTTGGAAACACCATATATTTT	CASTRDRKSVGNTIYF
TRBV6-5	NA	TRBJ2-1	NA	TGTGCCAGCAGTTACTCTCATAAGCAGTTCTTC	CASSYSHKQFF
TRBV27	NA	TRBJ2-1	NA	TGTGCCAGCAGTTTAGGAGGGCTGTTCTTC	CASSLGGLFF
TRBV28	NA	TRBJ2-5	few	TGTGCCAGCGTGGGGCCAGTGACGCAAGAGACCCAGTACTTC	CASVGPVTQETQYF
TRBV6-5	NA	TRBJ1-5	NA	TGTGCCAGCAGTTTCGGCTGGGACAGCAATCAGCCCCAGCATTTT	CASSFGWDSNQPQHF
TRBV7-9	TRBD1	TRBJ1-5	NA	TGTGCCAGCAGCTCGACAGGGAATAGCAATCAGCCCCAGCATTTT	CASSSTGNSNQPQHF
TRBV5-1	NA	TRBJ1-4	NA	TGCGCCAGCAGCAGCGCCAAGCATGAAAAACTGTTTTTT	CASSSAKHEKLFF
TRBV7-3	NA	TRBJ2-1	NA	TGTGCCAGCAGCTTAGTCAAGGGTGAGCAGTTCTTC	CASSLVKGEQFF
TRBV28	NA	TRBJ2-1	NA	TGTGCCAGCAGCCCGGGCAGGGCCAATGAGCAGTTCTTC	CASSPGRANEQFF
TRBV19	NA	TRBJ1-5	NA	TGTGCCAGTAGTATAGCAGTATATAGCAATCAGCCCCAGCATTTT	CASSIAVYSNQPQHF
TRBV27	NA	TRBJ2-1	NA	TGTGCCAGCAGTGGGCCAGGGTTCGGCTACAATGAGCAGTTCTTC	CASSGPGFGYNEQFF
TRBV24-1	TRBD2	TRBJ2-2	NA	TGTGCCACCAGTGATTTGGTAACCGGGACTAGGAACACCGGGGAGCTGTTTTTT	CATSDLVTGTRNTGELFF
TRBV3-1/TRBV3-2	TRBD1	TRBJ1-4	NA	TGTGCCAGCAGCCCGGGACAGAATGAAAAACTGTTTTTT	CASSPGQNEKLFF
TRBV5-1	TRBD2	TRBJ2-3	NA	TGCGCCAGCAGCTTGATCGGCGGGAGTACAGATACGCAGTATTTT	CASSLIGGSTDTQYF
TRBV6-1	NA	TRBJ2-2	once	TGTGCCAGCAGGCCCCACGGGGACACCGGGGAGCTGTTTTTT	CASRPHGDTGELFF
TRBV9	NA	TRBJ1-1	once	TGTGCCAGCAGCGTAGGTGGATTCGACACTGAAGCTTTCTTT	CASSVGGFDTEAFF
TRBV4-3	NA	TRBJ2-6	once	TGCGCCAGCAGCCAAGATCTGGGGTCTGGGGCCAACGTCCTGACTTTC	CASSQDLGSGANVLTF
TRBV7-3	TRBD2	TRBJ2-2	once	TGTGCCAGCAGCTTGGGACTAGCGGGGTTCGACACCGGGGAGCTGTTTTTT	CASSLGLAGFDTGELFF
TRBV3-1/TRBV3-2	NA	TRBJ1-1	NA	TGTGCCAGCAGCCAAGGCGATGGGAGCACTGAAGCTTTCTTT	CASSQGDGSTEAFF
TRBV4-2	TRBD2	TRBJ2-2	NA	TGTGCCAGCAGCTACGGACTAGGGGGGGAGCTGTTTTTT	CASSYGLGGELFF
TRBV11-1	TRBD1	TRBJ1-1	few	TGTGCCAGCAACCGAGGACAGGGCACTGAAGCTTTCTTT	CASNRGQGTEAFF
TRBV27	TRBD2	TRBJ2-3	once	TGTGCCAGCAGCTCTAGCGGGGCCCGCACAGATACGCAGTATTTT	CASSSSGARTDTQYF
TRBV10-3	TRBD2	TRBJ2-7	NA	TGTGCCATCGGTCCCAGCGGGAGCAACGAGCAGTACTTC	CAIGPSGSNEQYF
TRBV7-9	TRBD1	TRBJ1-3	NA	TGTGCCAGCAGCTTAGGACAGGGGGAAGGCTCTGGAAACACCATATATTTT	CASSLGQGEGSGNTIYF
TRBV11-2	NA	TRBJ1-1	NA	TGTGCCAGCAGCCCCCCCAGGCAGCGAAACACTGAAGCTTTCTTT	CASSPPRQRNTEAFF
TRBV4-3	NA	TRBJ2-1	few	TGCGCCAGCAGCCACGCTGGGGGTTACAATGAGCAGTTCTTC	CASSHAGGYNEQFF